What follows are 19 T cell receptor beta chains derived from one specimen sequenced in a study of blood T cell repertoires in COVID-19. Data came from immunoSEQ multiplex PCR; TCRdb stores just in-frame clones and leaves some out. The data hold approximately 230,000 clones, with roughly 80% observed a single time. Material for sequencing was peripheral blood. Receptor source: a man older than 75 with acute or convalescent COVID-19.

V gene TRBV6-5 combines with J gene TRBJ2-7; 10 positions match TRBD2. Losses at the gene ends were 0 bases for V and 4 bases for J; bases not matched to a gene: 6. The CDR3 has 16 residues. CDR1 MNHEY and CDR2 SVGAGI come from the germline V gene. CDR3 bases: TGTGCCAGCAGTTACTCGAGGGCTAGCGGGAGATACGAGCAGTACTTC. The encoded protein is CASSYSRASGRYEQYF.

The rearrangement joins TRBV4-1 to TRBJ1-2; D perhaps matches TRBD1 (6 bases). The CDR3 extends over 14 amino acids. Germline lookup yields CDR1 MGHRA and CDR2 YSYEKL. V was shortened by 3 bases and J by 5 bases, with 13 bases between the two germline ends. CDR3: CASSHRDRTYGYTF. The CDR3 nucleotides are TGCGCCAGCAGCCACCGAGACAGGACGTATGGCTACACCTTC.

This clone was seen just once. This sequence joins TRBV28 and TRBJ1-1; D is unresolved. Germline CDR1 MDHEN, CDR2 SYDVKM. The V end was cut by 6 bases, the J end by 0 bases, with 11 bases between. The CDR3 runs to 14 residues. As DNA, the CDR3 is TGTGCCAGCAGGTCGGCGGTGATGAACACTGAAGCTTTCTTT. It encodes CASRSAVMNTEAFF.

Here the CDR3 DNA reads TGTGCCTGGAGTGTATCTTGGTCTAGCGTCCTCTCCTACGAGCAGTACTTC. Translated, it gives CAWSVSWSSVLSYEQYF. V and J are TRBV30 and TRBJ2-7, with D maybe TRBD2 (6 bases). The germline V and J ends were trimmed by 0 bases and 0 bases, with 18 bases remaining between them. From germline, CDR1 is GTSNPN and CDR2 SVGIG (reference sequence). The length of the CDR3 is 17 residues.

This CDR3 reads CASRKGLAGFDNEQFF. CDR3 nucleotide sequence: TGTGCCAGCCGTAAGGGACTAGCGGGATTTGACAATGAGCAGTTCTTC. The V and J genes are TRBV27 and TRBJ2-1, with TRBD2 matching 13 bases. V shed 8 bases, J shed 5 bases, and the junction held 9 bases outside the gene matches. The CDR3 sequence is 16 residues long. The germline V gene has CDR1 MNHEY and CDR2 SMNVEV (reference sequence).

This chain connects TRBV28 to TRBJ2-7; D possibly corresponds to TRBD1 (6 bases). The CDR3 is 14 amino acids. Germline V lookup: CDR1 MDHEN, CDR2 SYDVKM. The ends were cut back, 5 bases at V and 7 bases at J, with 18 bases in the middle. This chain's CDR3 is CASSPPVGAREQYF. The CDR3, as DNA: TGTGCCAGCAGTCCACCGGTGGGGGCGAGAGAGCAGTACTTC.

CDR3 in DNA: TGCGCCAGCAGCTCCCAAGGGGACAGGGGCGAGCAGTACTTC. It encodes CASSSQGDRGEQYF. The chain has TRBV5-1 and TRBJ2-7; 10 positions agree with TRBD1. Germline loops: CDR1 SGHRS, CDR2 YFSETQ. J was trimmed by 6 bases and V by 3 bases; bases with no gene match: 6. The CDR3 contains 14 residues.

This chain joins TRBV24-1 and TRBJ2-2; TRBD1 matches at 7 bases. The CDR3 runs 17 residues. Germline V CDR1 and CDR2: KGHDR, SFDVKD. Trimming cost V 4 bases and J 0 bases; bases outside gene matches: 7. CDR3 sequence: CATSDHTGTANTGELFF. The CDR3 DNA reads TGTGCCACCAGTGACCACACCGGGACAGCGAACACCGGGGAGCTGTTTTTT.

V usage is TRBV2 and J usage is TRBJ1-5, with a tentative D call TRBD1 (6 bases). The CDR3 runs to 15 residues. V shed 4 bases and J shed 4 bases, with 14 bases lying between them. Germline V gene lookup returns CDR1 SNHLY and CDR2 FYNNEI. The CDR3 bases are TGTGCCAGCAGTGTTCGGGGACAACGTAATCAGCCCCAGCATTTT. Translating gives CASSVRGQRNQPQHF.

This sequence joins TRBV21-1 and TRBJ2-7; TRBD1, the table's D call, lacks a check against the DNA. TRBV21-1 is reported as a pseudogene. The CDR3 runs to 15 residues. This chain's CDR3 is CASPPPPGQPYEQYF. The CDR3 bases are TGTGCCAGCCCGCCTCCTCCGGGACAGCCCTACGAGCAGTACTTC.

The chain combines TRBV7-2 with TRBJ2-7, with 9 positions matching TRBD2. The germline V gene has CDR1 SGHTA and CDR2 FQGNSA. This CDR3 has 15 residues. V trimming: 0 bases; J trimming: 4 bases; junction bases outside the gene matches: 4. The chain's CDR3 is CASSLALSGGYEQYF. The CDR3, as DNA: TGTGCCAGCAGCTTAGCGCTTAGCGGGGGTTACGAGCAGTACTTC.

V usage is TRBV7-9 and J usage is TRBJ1-3, with TRBD1 identical over 9 bases. The CDR3 contains 15 residues. The V gene's germline CDR1 is SEHNR and CDR2 FQNEAQ (reference sequence). Trimming took 5 bases from V and 8 from J; bases not matched to a gene: 10. The CDR3 region has the DNA TGTGCCAGCAGCCAGGGACAGGGAGGGGGACACACCATATATTTT. The encoded protein is CASSQGQGGGHTIYF. Filled out from reference TRBV7-9 and TRBJ1-3, the complete variable domain reads DTGVSQNPRHKITKRGQNVTFRCDPISEHNRLYWYRQTLGQGPEFLTYFQNEAQLEKSRLLSDRFSAERPKGSFSTLEIQRTEQGDSAMYLCASSQGQGGGHTIYFGEGSWLTVV.

The genes are TRBV18 and TRBJ2-2; D is unclear. Trimming shortened V by 1 base and J by 1 base, and 10 bases separated the two germline ends. CDR3 length: 16 amino acids. Germline V lookup: CDR1 KGHSH, CDR2 LQKENI. The CDR3 nucleotides read TGTGCCAGCTCACCACTTCCCGGTCAGAACACCGGGGAGCTGTTTTTT. It yields the protein CASSPLPGQNTGELFF. The full variable domain, with the rest looked up from reference TRBV18 and TRBJ2-2, is NAGVMQNPRHLVRRRGQEARLRCSPMKGHSHVYWYRQLPEEGLKFMVYLQKENIIDESGMPKERFSAEFPKEGPSILRIQQVVRGDSAAYFCASSPLPGQNTGELFFGEGSRLTVL.

The rearrangement links TRBV18 to TRBJ2-3; weak D call: TRBD1 (5 bases). CDR1 and CDR2 from the germline V gene are KGHSH and LQKENI. The ends were cut back, 1 base at V and 10 bases at J, with 12 bases in the middle. CDR3 size: 13 residues. The CDR3 sequence: CASSPRGTSAQYF. The CDR3 DNA is TGTGCCAGCTCACCACGGGGCACCTCGGCGCAGTATTTT. Looking up the rest from reference TRBV18 and TRBJ2-3 gives the full variable domain: NAGVMQNPRHLVRRRGQEARLRCSPMKGHSHVYWYRQLPEEGLKFMVYLQKENIIDESGMPKERFSAEFPKEGPSILRIQQVVRGDSAAYFCASSPRGTSAQYFGPGTRLTVL.

The chain carries TRBV28 and TRBJ1-3, with TRBD1 matching 7 bases. Looked up from germline, CDR1 is MDHEN and CDR2 is SYDVKM. The CDR3 is made up of 16 amino acids. Unmatched junction bases numbered 12, after V lost 2 bases and J lost 8 bases. DNA for the CDR3: TGTGCCAGCAGTTTACGGGTGACAGGGCCAGCCTACACCATATATTTT. This encodes CASSLRVTGPAYTIYF.

V and J are TRBV6-5 and TRBJ1-6, with TRBD1 identical over 10 bases. In germline, CDR1 is MNHEY, CDR2 SVGAGI. The CDR3 has 15 residues. The junction had 7 bases not matched to a gene; V was cut back by 4 bases and J by 10 bases. CDR3 protein: CASSSTGTGVSPLHF. CDR3 sequence (DNA): TGTGCCAGCAGTTCCACCGGGACAGGGGTGTCACCCCTCCACTTT.

The chain combines TRBV24-1 with TRBJ2-2, with TRBD2 as a possible D gene (7 bases). The V gene's germline CDR1 is KGHDR and CDR2 SFDVKD. Trimming took 4 bases from V and 6 from J, leaving 11 bases between them. The CDR3 loop spans 14 amino acids. As DNA, the CDR3 is TGTGCCACCAGTGAGGGGGGGCGAGCCGGGGAGCTGTTTTTT. It encodes CATSEGGRAGELFF.

This clone occurred once. This chain joins TRBV11-3 and TRBJ2-2, with 7 positions matching TRBD1. The V and J ends lost 8 bases and 3 bases, in that order; junction bases with no gene match: 3. CDR1 is SGHNT and CDR2 is YENEEA in the germline V gene. The CDR3 totals 13 residues. The CDR3 DNA sequence: TGTGCCAGCGGGCAGGGGGACACCGGGGAGCTGTTTTTT. Translation: CASGQGDTGELFF. The variable domain in full, completed from reference TRBV11-3 and TRBJ2-2, reads EAGVVQSPRYKIIEKKQPVAFWCNPISGHNTLYWYLQNLGQGPELLIRYENEEAVDDSQLPKDRFSAERLKGVDSTLKIQPAELGDSAVYLCASGQGDTGELFFGEGSRLTVL.

This clone has only one observation. J is TRBJ1-5 and V is TRBV10-1; D is possibly TRBD1 (5 bases). Germline CDR1 and CDR2: WNHNN and SYGVQD (reference sequence). Trimming pared 10 bases from V and 2 bases from J, leaving 21 bases between. CDR3 size: 16 residues. The CDR3 DNA sequence: TGCGCCACTCCCGGGGGGGGGTTAGGAGGCAATCAGCCCCAGCATTTT. This gives the protein CATPGGGLGGNQPQHF.